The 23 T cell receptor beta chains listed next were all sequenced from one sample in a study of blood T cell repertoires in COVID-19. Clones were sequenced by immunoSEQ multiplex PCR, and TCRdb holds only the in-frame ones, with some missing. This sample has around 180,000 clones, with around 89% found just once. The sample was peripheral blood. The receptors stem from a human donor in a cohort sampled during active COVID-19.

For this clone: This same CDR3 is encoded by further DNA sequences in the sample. The CDR3 region has the DNA TGCGCCAGCAGCCAAGGGCTAGCGGGGGTGGATACGCAGTATTTT. It yields the protein CASSQGLAGVDTQYF. The rearrangement links TRBV4-3 to TRBJ2-3, with 10 bases that match TRBD2. The CDR3 is 15 residues long. V dropped 1 base and J dropped 6; count of bases not matched to a gene: 4. Germline loops: CDR1 LGHNA, CDR2 YSLEER.

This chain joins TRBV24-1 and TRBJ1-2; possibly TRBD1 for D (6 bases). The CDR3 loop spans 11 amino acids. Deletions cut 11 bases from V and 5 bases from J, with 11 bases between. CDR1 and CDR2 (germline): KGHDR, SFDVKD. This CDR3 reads CAIQGIYGYTF. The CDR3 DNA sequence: TGTGCCATCCAGGGGATATATGGCTACACCTTC.

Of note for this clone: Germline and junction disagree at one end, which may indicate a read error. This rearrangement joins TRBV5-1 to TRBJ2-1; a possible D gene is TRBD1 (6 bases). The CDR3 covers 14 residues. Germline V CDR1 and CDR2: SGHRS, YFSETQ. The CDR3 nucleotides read TGCGCCAGCAGCTACAGGGAGCATTCCCAAGAACGCCTCTTC. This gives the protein CASSYREHSQERLF.

As DNA, the CDR3 is TGTGCCAGCAGCTTGACAGGGGATTCACCCCTCCACTTT. Encoded protein: CASSLTGDSPLHF. V usage is TRBV5-4 and J usage is TRBJ1-6; 7 bases align to TRBD1. This CDR3 contains 13 residues. Germline assignment: CDR1 SGHNT and CDR2 YYREEE (reference sequence). Trimming at V came to 1 base and at J to 8 bases, leaving 0 bases not matched to a gene.

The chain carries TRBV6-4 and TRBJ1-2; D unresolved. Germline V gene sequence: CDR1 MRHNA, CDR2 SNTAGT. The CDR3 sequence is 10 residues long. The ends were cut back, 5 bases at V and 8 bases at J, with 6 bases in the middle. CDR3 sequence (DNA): TGTGCCAGCAGTCTAGAGGGCTACACCTTC. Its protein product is CASSLEGYTF.

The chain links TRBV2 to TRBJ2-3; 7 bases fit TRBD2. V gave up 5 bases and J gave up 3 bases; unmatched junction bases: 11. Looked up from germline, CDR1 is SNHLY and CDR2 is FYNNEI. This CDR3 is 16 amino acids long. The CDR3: CASSLEYTGGTDTQYF. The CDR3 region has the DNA TGTGCCAGCAGTCTCGAGTACACGGGGGGAACAGATACGCAGTATTTT.

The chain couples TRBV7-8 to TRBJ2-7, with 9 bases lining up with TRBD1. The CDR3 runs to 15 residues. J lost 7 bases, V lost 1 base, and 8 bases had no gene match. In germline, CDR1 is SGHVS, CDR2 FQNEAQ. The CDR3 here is CASSLVGGQGREQYF. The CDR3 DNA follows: TGTGCCAGCAGCTTAGTAGGGGGACAGGGCAGGGAGCAGTACTTC.

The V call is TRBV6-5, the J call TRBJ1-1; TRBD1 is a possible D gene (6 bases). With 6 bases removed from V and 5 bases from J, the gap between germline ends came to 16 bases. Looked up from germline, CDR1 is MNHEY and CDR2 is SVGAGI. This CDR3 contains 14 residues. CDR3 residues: CASSKQGMGTEAFF. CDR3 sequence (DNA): TGTGCCAGCAGCAAACAGGGCATGGGAACTGAAGCTTTCTTT.

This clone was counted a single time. The CDR3 nucleotides read TGTGCCAGCAGCTTATTTATGGGGACTAGCGGGAGGGAATCCTACGAGCAGTACTTC. Translating it yields CASSLFMGTSGRESYEQYF. The chain is built from TRBV11-2 and TRBJ2-7; TRBD2 agrees at 16 bases. The CDR3 loop spans 19 amino acids. The V and J ends lost 2 bases and 1 base, in that order; junction bases with no gene match: 8. Germline loops: CDR1 SGHAT, CDR2 FQNNGV.

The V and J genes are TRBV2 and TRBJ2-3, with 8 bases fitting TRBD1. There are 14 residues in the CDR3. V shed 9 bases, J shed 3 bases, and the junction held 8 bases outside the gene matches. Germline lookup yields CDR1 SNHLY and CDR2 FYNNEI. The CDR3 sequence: CASAGGAPTDTQYF. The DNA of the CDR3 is TGTGCCAGTGCAGGGGGCGCCCCTACAGATACGCAGTATTTT.

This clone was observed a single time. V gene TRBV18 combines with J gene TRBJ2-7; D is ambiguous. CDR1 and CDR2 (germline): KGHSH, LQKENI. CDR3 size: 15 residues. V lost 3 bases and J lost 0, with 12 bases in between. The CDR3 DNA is TGTGCCAGCTCACCGTCTAGAGGTGGCTCCTACGAGCAGTACTTC. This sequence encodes CASSPSRGGSYEQYF. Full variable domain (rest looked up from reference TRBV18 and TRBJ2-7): NAGVMQNPRHLVRRRGQEARLRCSPMKGHSHVYWYRQLPEEGLKFMVYLQKENIIDESGMPKERFSAEFPKEGPSILRIQQVVRGDSAAYFCASSPSRGGSYEQYFGPGTRLTVT.

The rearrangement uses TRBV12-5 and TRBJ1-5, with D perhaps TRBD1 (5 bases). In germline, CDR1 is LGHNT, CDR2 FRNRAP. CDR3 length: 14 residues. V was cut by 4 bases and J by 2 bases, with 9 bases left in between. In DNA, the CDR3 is TGTGCTAGTGGTTCGGGGGGAGGCAATCAGCCCCAGCATTTT. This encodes CASGSGGGNQPQHF.

The CDR3 coding sequence is TGCGCCAGCAGCTTGGCCTTATACAATGAGCAGTTCTTC. Its translation is CASSLALYNEQFF. The J gene is TRBJ2-1, the V gene TRBV5-1; no clear D gene. In germline, CDR1 is SGHRS, CDR2 YFSETQ. This CDR3 contains 13 residues. Trimming pared 0 bases from V and 4 bases from J, leaving 5 bases between. Full variable domain (missing parts from reference TRBV5-1 and TRBJ2-1): KAGVTQTPRYLIKTRGQQVTLSCSPISGHRSVSWYQQTPGQGLQFLFEYFSETQRNKGNFPGRFSGRQFSNSRSEMNVSTLELGDSALYLCASSLALYNEQFFGPGTRLTVL.

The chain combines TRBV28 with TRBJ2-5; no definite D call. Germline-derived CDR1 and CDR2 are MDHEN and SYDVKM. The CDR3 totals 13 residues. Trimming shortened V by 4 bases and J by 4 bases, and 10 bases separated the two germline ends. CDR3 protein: CASSSGYRETQYF. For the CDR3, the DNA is TGTGCCAGCAGTTCCGGGTATCGAGAGACCCAGTACTTC.

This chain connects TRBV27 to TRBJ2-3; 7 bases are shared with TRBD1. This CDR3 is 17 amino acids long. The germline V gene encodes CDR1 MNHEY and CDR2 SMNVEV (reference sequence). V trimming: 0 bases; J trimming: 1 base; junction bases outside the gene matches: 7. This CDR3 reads CASSLSSTGRGTDTQYF. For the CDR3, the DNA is TGTGCCAGCAGTTTATCTTCGACAGGGAGAGGCACAGATACGCAGTATTTT.

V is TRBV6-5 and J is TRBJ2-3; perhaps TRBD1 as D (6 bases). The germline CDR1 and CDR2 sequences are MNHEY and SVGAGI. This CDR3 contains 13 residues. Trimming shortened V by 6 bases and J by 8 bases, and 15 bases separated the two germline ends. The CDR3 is CASRTGHAATQYF. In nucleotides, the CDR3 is TGTGCCAGCAGAACGGGACACGCCGCTACGCAGTATTTT.

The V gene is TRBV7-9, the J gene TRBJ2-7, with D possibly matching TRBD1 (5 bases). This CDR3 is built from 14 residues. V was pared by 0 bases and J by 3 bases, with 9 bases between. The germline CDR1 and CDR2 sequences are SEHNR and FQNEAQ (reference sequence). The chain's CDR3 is CASSLAMGLYEQYF. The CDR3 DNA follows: TGTGCCAGCAGCTTAGCAATGGGGCTCTACGAGCAGTACTTC.

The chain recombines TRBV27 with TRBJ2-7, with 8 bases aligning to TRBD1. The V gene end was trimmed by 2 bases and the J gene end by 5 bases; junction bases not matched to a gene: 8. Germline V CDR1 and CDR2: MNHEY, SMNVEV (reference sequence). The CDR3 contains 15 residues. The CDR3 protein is CASSLSRGRIHEQYF. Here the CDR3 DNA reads TGTGCCAGCAGTTTAAGCAGGGGGCGCATCCACGAGCAGTACTTC.

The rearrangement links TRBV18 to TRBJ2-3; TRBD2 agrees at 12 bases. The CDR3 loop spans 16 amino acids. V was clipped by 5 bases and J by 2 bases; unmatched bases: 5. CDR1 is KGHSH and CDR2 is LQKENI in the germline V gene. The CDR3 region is CASSSRLAGATDTQYF. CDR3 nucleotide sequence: TGTGCCAGCTCATCGCGACTAGCGGGGGCCACAGATACGCAGTATTTT. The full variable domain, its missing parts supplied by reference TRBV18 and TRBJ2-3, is NAGVMQNPRHLVRRRGQEARLRCSPMKGHSHVYWYRQLPEEGLKFMVYLQKENIIDESGMPKERFSAEFPKEGPSILRIQQVVRGDSAAYFCASSSRLAGATDTQYFGPGTRLTVL.

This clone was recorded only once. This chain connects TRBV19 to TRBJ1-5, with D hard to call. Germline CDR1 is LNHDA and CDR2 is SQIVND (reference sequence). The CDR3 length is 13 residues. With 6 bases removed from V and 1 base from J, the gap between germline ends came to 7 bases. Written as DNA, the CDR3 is TGTGCCAGTAGGCCAGTGAGCAATCAGCCCCAGCATTTT. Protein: CASRPVSNQPQHF.

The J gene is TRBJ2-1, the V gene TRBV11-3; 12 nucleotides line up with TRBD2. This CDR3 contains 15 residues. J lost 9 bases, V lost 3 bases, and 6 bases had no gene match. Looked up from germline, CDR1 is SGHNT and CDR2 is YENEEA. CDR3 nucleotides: TGTGCCAGCAGCTTGACTAGCGGGAGTTGGAGTGAGCAGTTCTTC. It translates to CASSLTSGSWSEQFF. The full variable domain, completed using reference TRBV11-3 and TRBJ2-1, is EAGVVQSPRYKIIEKKQPVAFWCNPISGHNTLYWYLQNLGQGPELLIRYENEEAVDDSQLPKDRFSAERLKGVDSTLKIQPAELGDSAVYLCASSLTSGSWSEQFFGPGTRLTVL.

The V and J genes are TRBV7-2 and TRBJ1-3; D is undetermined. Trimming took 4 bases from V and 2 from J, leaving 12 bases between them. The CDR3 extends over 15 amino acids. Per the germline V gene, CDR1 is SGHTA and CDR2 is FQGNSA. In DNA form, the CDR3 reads TGTGCCAGCAGCTCCGTCGCGGGCGCTGGAAACACCATATATTTT. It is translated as CASSSVAGAGNTIYF.

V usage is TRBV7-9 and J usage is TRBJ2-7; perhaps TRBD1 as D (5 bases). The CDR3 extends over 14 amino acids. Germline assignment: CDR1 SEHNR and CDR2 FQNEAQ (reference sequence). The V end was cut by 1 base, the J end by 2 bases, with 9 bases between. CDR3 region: CASSLGTITYEQYF. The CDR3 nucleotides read TGTGCCAGCAGCTTAGGGACAATCACCTACGAGCAGTACTTC.